Listed here is a single T cell receptor (beta chain). The sample originates from a study of PD-1 blockade in classical Hodgkin lymphoma. The CDR3 totals 14 residues. The V end lost 0 bases, the J end lost 0 bases, and 5 bases lay between the germline ends. CDR1 SQVTM and CDR2 ANQGSEA come from the germline V gene. Time point in this sample: newly diagnosed, previously untreated cHL patient sample. After thawing, PBMCs were subjected to magnetic negative selection to isolate CD8+ T cells. Profiled with immunoSEQ multiplex PCR; TCRdb holds only in-frame clones, not every one. The sample lists roughly 4,800 clones; around 87% were seen once.

V is TRBV29-1 and J is TRBJ2-2; D not resolved. The TCR was taken from a human donor with classical Hodgkin lymphoma. The sequencing sample was made of CD8+ T cells from blood. The DNA of the CDR3 is TGCAGCGTTGAAGACACAACGAACACCGGGGAGCTGTTTTTT. This translates into CSVEDTTNTGELFF.